These T cell receptor beta chains were read from a single sample in a study of cytomegalovirus exposure and HLA in healthy donors. The assay was immunoSEQ multiplex PCR, and TCRdb's table has in-frame clones only and misses some. The table includes about 100,000 clones, over 75% detected once. Sample: PBMCs. The receptor source for this set is a man aged 25 to 40 in good health and CMV-seronegative. The CDR3 runs from the conserved cysteine through the conserved F or W. D genes are given only for firm matches. Expanded clones are given a class, and other clones once, few, many or no size at all.

V,size,J,length,D,CDR3,DNA
TRBV28,-,TRBJ2-7,15,-,CASSLAGFISYEQYF,TGTGCCAGCAGTTTAGCAGGGTTCATATCCTACGAGCAGTACTTC
TRBV6-5,-,TRBJ1-2,15,-,CASSYSAGRRGGYTF,TGTGCCAGCAGTTACTCCGCCGGTCGGAGAGGAGGCTACACCTTC
TRBV7-6,-,TRBJ2-3,18,TRBD2,CASSLSTGRGSSTDTQYF,TGTGCCAGCAGCTTATCTACGGGGCGGGGGTCTAGCACAGATACGCAGTATTTT
TRBV20-1,-,TRBJ1-1,11,-,CSAWPDTEAFF,TGCAGTGCTTGGCCTGACACTGAAGCTTTCTTT
TRBV4-1,-,TRBJ1-5,13,-,CASSEEVGQPQHF,TGCGCCAGCAGCGAGGAGGTTGGTCAGCCCCAGCATTTT
TRBV11-2,-,TRBJ2-1,14,TRBD2,CASSLTSGSPEQFF,TGTGCCAGCAGCTTAACTAGCGGGAGCCCTGAGCAGTTCTTC
TRBV5-4,-,TRBJ1-2,15,-,CASSWGRGREDGYTF,TGTGCCAGCAGCTGGGGTAGAGGCAGGGAGGATGGCTACACCTTC
TRBV2,-,TRBJ2-7,13,TRBD2,CASLRGDVREQYF,TGTGCCAGCCTGCGGGGGGACGTTCGAGAGCAGTACTTC
TRBV7-3,-,TRBJ2-2,14,TRBD2,CASSHGLDSGELFF,TGTGCCAGCAGCCACGGACTAGATTCCGGGGAGCTGTTTTTT
TRBV25-1,-,TRBJ2-7,13,-,CASSGGFSYEQYF,TGTGCCAGCAGTGGCGGTTTTAGCTACGAGCAGTACTTC
TRBV5-1,-,TRBJ2-5,16,TRBD2,CASSLAGRGGQETQYF,TGCGCCAGCAGCTTGGCGGGCCGGGGGGGCCAAGAGACCCAGTACTTC
TRBV28,-,TRBJ2-7,13,TRBD1,CASGGQGGNEQYF,TGTGCCAGCGGCGGACAGGGAGGAAACGAGCAGTACTTC
TRBV4-1,-,TRBJ2-5,14,-,CASSLGGGKETQYF,TGCGCCAGCAGCCTCGGTGGGGGGAAAGAGACCCAGTACTTC
TRBV7-6,-,TRBJ1-1,16,TRBD1,CASSAGAGTGGPEAFF,TGTGCCAGCAGCGCCGGGGCAGGGACAGGGGGCCCTGAAGCTTTCTTT
TRBV18,-,TRBJ2-3,14,TRBD1,CASSKTGGTDTQYF,TGTGCCAGCTCAAAAACAGGGGGCACAGATACGCAGTATTTT
TRBV7-9,-,TRBJ1-2,17,-,CASSQPPGGGDGYGYTF,TGTGCCAGCAGTCAGCCCCCCGGGGGGGGCGATGGCTATGGCTACACCTTC
TRBV28,-,TRBJ1-3,13,-,CASRVSSGNTIYF,TGTGCCAGCCGTGTGAGCTCTGGAAACACCATATATTTT
TRBV4-1,-,TRBJ2-2,17,-,CASSQDSTQLGAGELFF,TGCGCCAGCAGCCAAGATTCGACGCAATTAGGGGCCGGGGAGCTGTTTTTT
TRBV7-8,-,TRBJ1-5,15,-,CASSPRRDTNQPQHF,TGTGCCAGCAGCCCGCGACGGGACACGAATCAGCCCCAGCATTTT
TRBV5-1,few,TRBJ2-2,15,-,CASSFAQLNTGELFF,TGCGCCAGCAGCTTCGCACAGCTCAACACCGGGGAGCTGTTTTTT
TRBV2,-,TRBJ1-2,14,TRBD1,CASSEGTGGYGYTF,TGTGCCAGCAGTGAAGGAACAGGGGGCTATGGCTACACCTTC
TRBV29-1,-,TRBJ2-7,12,-,CSVRGSSYEQYF,TGCAGCGTTAGAGGGAGCTCCTACGAGCAGTACTTC
TRBV19,-,TRBJ1-1,12,-,CASSPGGTEAFF,TGTGCCAGTAGTCCGGGGGGGACTGAAGCTTTCTTT
TRBV7-9,-,TRBJ2-5,14,-,CASSVSPQVVTQYF,TGTGCCAGCAGCGTAAGCCCACAGGTTGTGACCCAGTACTTC
TRBV30,-,TRBJ1-1,14,TRBD1,CAWTSGQGNTEAFF,TGTGCCTGGACATCGGGACAGGGGAACACTGAAGCTTTCTTT
TRBV6-5,-,TRBJ1-5,15,TRBD1,CASSADRGSNQPQHF,TGTGCCAGCAGCGCGGACAGGGGGAGCAATCAGCCCCAGCATTTT
TRBV6-4,-,TRBJ2-3,14,-,CASSPTGSTDTQYF,TGTGCCAGCAGTCCGACGGGGAGTACAGATACGCAGTATTTT
TRBV6-1,-,TRBJ2-1,15,TRBD2,CASSDRLAGAKTQFF,TGTGCCAGCAGTGATCGGCTAGCGGGAGCCAAGACGCAGTTCTTC
TRBV6-6,few,TRBJ1-5,14,-,CASSQGQGNQPQHF,TGTGCCAGCAGCCAAGGACAAGGCAATCAGCCCCAGCATTTT
TRBV10-3,-,TRBJ1-1,16,TRBD1,CATRRTGRGYGTEAFF,TGTGCCACCCGACGGACAGGGAGGGGGTATGGCACTGAAGCTTTCTTT